These T cell receptor beta chains were read from a single sample in a study of blood T cells in healthy people across ages. MiXCR, run by TCRdb on the 5' RACE reads, gives a single entry per CDR3 protein. The table shows about 720,000 distinct CDR3 sequences, with about a fifth occurring only once. The sequencing input was blood. Every receptor here comes from a man aged 65 to 85 in good health. Each CDR3 is given with its conserved first and last residue. Fields, in order: CDR3 DNA, CDR3 protein, D gene, clone size, J gene, V gene. D genes are given only for firm matches. Clone size is shown for a subset of rows, as once, few, many or a class of expanded clone.

cdr3_nt: TGCGCCAGCAGCTCCCCAGGTATTGGGAACTATGGCTACACCTTC
cdr3_aa: CASSSPGIGNYGYTF
d_call: NA
clone_size: few
j_call: TRBJ1-2
v_call: TRBV5-1

cdr3_nt: TGTGCCAGCAGCTTAGCTTCAGTAAGCAGTCAGCCCCAGCATTTT
cdr3_aa: CASSLASVSSQPQHF
d_call: NA
clone_size: NA
j_call: TRBJ1-5
v_call: TRBV7-2

cdr3_nt: TGCGGTGCTAGAGATTTCCGAGCGGGAGTACCCTACGAGCAGTACTTC
cdr3_aa: CGARDFRAGVPYEQYF
d_call: TRBD2
clone_size: NA
j_call: TRBJ2-7
v_call: TRBV20-1

cdr3_nt: TGTGCCAGCAGCTTAATGGGTGGAGCCCCCCGGATTGCTTTCTTT
cdr3_aa: CASSLMGGAPRIAFF
d_call: NA
clone_size: many
j_call: TRBJ1-1
v_call: TRBV7-2

cdr3_nt: TGCGCCAGCAGCCAAGATGGGCGGGGGGGCCCCAAAAACATTCAGTACTTC
cdr3_aa: CASSQDGRGGPKNIQYF
d_call: TRBD2
clone_size: NA
j_call: TRBJ2-4
v_call: TRBV4-1

cdr3_nt: TGTGCCAGCAGCGTTTTGGGCAGCGGGGCGATCACAGATACGCAGTATTTT
cdr3_aa: CASSVLGSGAITDTQYF
d_call: TRBD2
clone_size: NA
j_call: TRBJ2-3
v_call: TRBV9

cdr3_nt: TGCGCCAGCAGCTTGGTTAAATCAGATACGCAGTATTTT
cdr3_aa: CASSLVKSDTQYF
d_call: NA
clone_size: NA
j_call: TRBJ2-3
v_call: TRBV5-1

cdr3_nt: TGTGCCAGCAGCTTAGGGGGGGGGCAACAATATGGCTACACCTTC
cdr3_aa: CASSLGGGQQYGYTF
d_call: NA
clone_size: NA
j_call: TRBJ1-2
v_call: TRBV7-2

cdr3_nt: TGCAGCGTTCGGGACAGGGGTGGTCAGCCCCAGCATTTT
cdr3_aa: CSVRDRGGQPQHF
d_call: TRBD1
clone_size: NA
j_call: TRBJ1-5
v_call: TRBV29-1

cdr3_nt: TGTGCCACCACTCCCGGACAGGGATCGGTGGCTTTAAGGGAGCAGTTCTTC
cdr3_aa: CATTPGQGSVALREQFF
d_call: TRBD1
clone_size: NA
j_call: TRBJ2-1
v_call: TRBV19

cdr3_nt: TGTGCCAGCAGCACCACCCCGGGCGACACAGATACGCAGTATTTT
cdr3_aa: CASSTTPGDTDTQYF
d_call: NA
clone_size: NA
j_call: TRBJ2-3
v_call: TRBV3-1

cdr3_nt: TGTGCCATCAGTGGCCCTCCGGTCTATGGCTACACCTTC
cdr3_aa: CAISGPPVYGYTF
d_call: NA
clone_size: once
j_call: TRBJ1-2
v_call: TRBV10-3

cdr3_nt: TGCGCCAGCAGTGAGTTTCAGGGGAACACTGAAGCTTTCTTT
cdr3_aa: CASSEFQGNTEAFF
d_call: NA
clone_size: NA
j_call: TRBJ1-1
v_call: TRBV10-1

cdr3_nt: TGTGCCAGCAGCTTGCAGCTAGCTGAAGCTTTCTTT
cdr3_aa: CASSLQLAEAFF
d_call: NA
clone_size: few
j_call: TRBJ1-1
v_call: TRBV7-9

cdr3_nt: TGTGCCAGCAGTTACGGGGGAGCCAAAAACATTCAGTACTTC
cdr3_aa: CASSYGGAKNIQYF
d_call: NA
clone_size: NA
j_call: TRBJ2-4
v_call: TRBV6-6

cdr3_nt: TGCAGGGAGGCAGGGTCGGCGGTCTATGGCTACACCTTC
cdr3_aa: CREAGSAVYGYTF
d_call: NA
clone_size: few
j_call: TRBJ1-2
v_call: TRBV20-1

cdr3_nt: TGTGCCAGCCAGGGCCCCTACGAGCAGTACTTC
cdr3_aa: CASQGPYEQYF
d_call: NA
clone_size: NA
j_call: TRBJ2-7
v_call: TRBV6-6

cdr3_nt: TGTGCCAGTAGTAAACAGGGCGTTACCTACGAGCAGTACTTC
cdr3_aa: CASSKQGVTYEQYF
d_call: NA
clone_size: NA
j_call: TRBJ2-7
v_call: TRBV19

cdr3_nt: TGTGCCAGCACACCCAATCGGGGCTACGAGCAGTACTTC
cdr3_aa: CASTPNRGYEQYF
d_call: NA
clone_size: few
j_call: TRBJ2-7
v_call: TRBV12-3/TRBV12-4

cdr3_nt: TGCGCCAGCAGCCAAGGGGCTGAGTTATACTCTGGAAACACCATATATTTT
cdr3_aa: CASSQGAELYSGNTIYF
d_call: NA
clone_size: NA
j_call: TRBJ1-3
v_call: TRBV4-1

cdr3_nt: TGTGCCAGCAGTTTAGACAGGGGGCTTTACAACGAGCAGTACTTC
cdr3_aa: CASSLDRGLYNEQYF
d_call: TRBD1
clone_size: NA
j_call: TRBJ2-7
v_call: TRBV27

cdr3_nt: TGTGCCAGCAGTCTCGGGACTAGCGGGGGGGCTTTGGAGTACTTC
cdr3_aa: CASSLGTSGGALEYF
d_call: TRBD2
clone_size: few
j_call: TRBJ2-7
v_call: TRBV12-3/TRBV12-4

cdr3_nt: TGCAGTGCTAGAGATCCTAGCGGGGGGTACAATGAGCAGTTCTTC
cdr3_aa: CSARDPSGGYNEQFF
d_call: TRBD2
clone_size: NA
j_call: TRBJ2-1
v_call: TRBV20-1

cdr3_nt: TGCAGCGTTACTTTCCTGGATGGCGGCACTGAAGCTTTCTTT
cdr3_aa: CSVTFLDGGTEAFF
d_call: NA
clone_size: NA
j_call: TRBJ1-1
v_call: TRBV29-1

cdr3_nt: TGTGCCAGCAGTGCACATCCCGGGACAGGAGGTAGAGATACGCAGTATTTT
cdr3_aa: CASSAHPGTGGRDTQYF
d_call: TRBD1
clone_size: few
j_call: TRBJ2-3
v_call: TRBV25-1

cdr3_nt: TGTGCCAGCACCCAGGTTGGGAACGCTGAAGCTTTCTTT
cdr3_aa: CASTQVGNAEAFF
d_call: NA
clone_size: NA
j_call: TRBJ1-1
v_call: TRBV12-3/TRBV12-4

cdr3_nt: TGTGCCAGCAGCTCCGGACTAGCGGGGAAAGAGACCCAGTACTTC
cdr3_aa: CASSSGLAGKETQYF
d_call: TRBD2
clone_size: NA
j_call: TRBJ2-5
v_call: TRBV7-2

cdr3_nt: TGCAGTGCTAGAGGTCAAATAGGTGGACTAGCGGGAAAGAATGAGCAGTTCTTC
cdr3_aa: CSARGQIGGLAGKNEQFF
d_call: TRBD2
clone_size: NA
j_call: TRBJ2-1
v_call: TRBV20-1

cdr3_nt: TGCGCCAGCAGCTTGGAGGCCCAACTTGATGGCTACACCTTC
cdr3_aa: CASSLEAQLDGYTF
d_call: NA
clone_size: many
j_call: TRBJ1-2
v_call: TRBV5-1

cdr3_nt: TGCAGTGCCGGGACAGGGGGCACAGATACGCAGTATTTT
cdr3_aa: CSAGTGGTDTQYF
d_call: TRBD1
clone_size: many
j_call: TRBJ2-3
v_call: TRBV20-1

cdr3_nt: TGTGCCAGTAGTATCGAGGAGGGCCGTATTGACACCGGGGAGCTGTTTTTT
cdr3_aa: CASSIEEGRIDTGELFF
d_call: NA
clone_size: NA
j_call: TRBJ2-2
v_call: TRBV19